The rows below give T cell receptor beta chains drawn from one sample of a study of T cells after somatic rescue of genetic block. Repertoires were generated with immunoSEQ multiplex PCR, while TCRdb's copy carries only in-frame clones and drops some. The sample yields approximately 13,000 clones, about 65% seen once. The sample consisted of peripheral blood mononuclear cells (PBMCs). All receptors derive from a boy under 18. The CDR3 runs from the conserved cysteine through the conserved F or W. The D gene is left open where the match is weak. Where a row states a size, it is once, few, many or the class of an expanded clone; other rows omit it.

V	size	D	J	DNA	CDR3
TRBV10-3	-	-	TRBJ2-5	TGTGCCATCAGTCGGCAGGGAGGAGAGACCCAGTACTTC	CAISRQGGETQYF
TRBV6-1	-	-	TRBJ2-7	TGTGCCAGCAGTGACAGGACCTACGAGCAGTACTTC	CASSDRTYEQYF
TRBV11-2	-	TRBD2	TRBJ2-2	TGTGCCAGCAGCCCCTCCAGCGGGAGGTTGGGACCCGGGGAGCTGTTTTTT	CASSPSSGRLGPGELFF
TRBV30	-	-	TRBJ1-4	TGTGCCTTAGAACCTAAGGAGGGGGGTTTGCAGGCTAATGAAAAACTGTTTTTT	CALEPKEGGLQANEKLFF
TRBV28	-	-	TRBJ1-6	TGTGCCAGCAGTTTATTAGGTGGACCGAACTATAATTCACCCCTCCACTTT	CASSLLGGPNYNSPLHF
TRBV2	-	TRBD2	TRBJ2-2	TGTGCCAGCAGCGGACTAGCGGGACAAGGCGGGGAGCTGTTTTTT	CASSGLAGQGGELFF
TRBV19	-	-	TRBJ1-4	TGTGCCAGTAGTTCTACAGGGAGGCCGAATGAAAAACTGTTTTTT	CASSSTGRPNEKLFF
TRBV12-5	-	-	TRBJ2-1	TGTGCTAGTGGTTTGGCCCTGACTAGCTACAATGAGCAGTTCTTC	CASGLALTSYNEQFF
TRBV11-2	-	-	TRBJ1-5	TGTGCCAGCAGCCCAGGGGCGTATCAGCCCCAGCATTTT	CASSPGAYQPQHF
TRBV10-1	-	TRBD2	TRBJ2-1	TGCGCCAGCCTTCTACGGGGGGGGGCTCCCAATGAGCAGTTCTTC	CASLLRGGAPNEQFF
TRBV7-9	-	TRBD1	TRBJ2-4	TGTGCCACCAGGGGGTACAATTTGCAAGAGGACATTCAGTACTTC	CATRGYNLQEDIQYF
TRBV11-2	-	-	TRBJ1-1	TGTGCCAGCAGCTTAGTCCCGGGACCGTTGAACACTGAAGCTTTCTTT	CASSLVPGPLNTEAFF
TRBV19	-	-	TRBJ1-2	TGTGCCAGTAGTCTGAGGGGGTTCTATGGCTACACCTTC	CASSLRGFYGYTF
TRBV9	-	-	TRBJ2-5	TGTGCCAGCAGCGTAGGGCCCAGGGGGGACATGCAAGAGACCCAGTACTTC	CASSVGPRGDMQETQYF
TRBV5-1	-	-	TRBJ2-7	TGCGCCAGCAGCGCCCCGGGTTCCTCCTACGAGCAGTACTTC	CASSAPGSSYEQYF
TRBV18	medium-sized	-	TRBJ2-1	TGTGCCAGCTCACCCCTGGACACGGGCAATGAGCAGTTCTTC	CASSPLDTGNEQFF
TRBV10-3	few	TRBD2	TRBJ2-7	TGTGCCATCATGGGTCGACTAGCTGAACCCTACGAGCAGTACTTC	CAIMGRLAEPYEQYF
TRBV5-1	-	TRBD1	TRBJ2-3	TGCGCCAGCAGTTCGGACAGGGGGCGCGCAGATACGCAGTATTTT	CASSSDRGRADTQYF
TRBV5-6	-	-	TRBJ2-3	TGTGCCAGCAGCTACCCGTGGGAAGGAGATACGCAGTATTTT	CASSYPWEGDTQYF
TRBV30	few	-	TRBJ2-6	TGTGCCTGGAGGACTCTGTACTCTGGGGCCAACGTCCTGACTTTC	CAWRTLYSGANVLTF
TRBV29-1	few	-	TRBJ2-4	TGCAGCGTTGATAAGTTGGGGGCCGCCAAAAACATTCAGTACTTC	CSVDKLGAAKNIQYF
TRBV4-1	-	-	TRBJ2-1	TGCGCCAGCAGCCGAGGAACGGGGCAGAGCTCCTACAATGAGCAGTTCTTC	CASSRGTGQSSYNEQFF
TRBV27	-	TRBD2	TRBJ2-5	TGTGCCAGCAGACTAGCGGGAGGGCAGGGGAAGACCCAGTACTTC	CASRLAGGQGKTQYF
TRBV18	-	-	TRBJ1-5	TGTGCCAGCTCAGCCCTACAGGGTCGCAATCAGCCCCAGCATTTT	CASSALQGRNQPQHF
TRBV28	once	-	TRBJ2-3	TGTGCCAGCAGTTTATCGTGGGCAGATACGCAGTATTTT	CASSLSWADTQYF
TRBV25-1	once	-	TRBJ2-7	TGTGCCAGCAGTGGGACCGAGGGCTACGAGCAGTACTTC	CASSGTEGYEQYF
TRBV7-9	-	-	TRBJ1-2	TGTGCCAGCAGCACAGCTACTAACTATGGCTACACCTTC	CASSTATNYGYTF
TRBV5-1	few	TRBD2	TRBJ2-7	TGCGCCAGCGCTGGTGGAGCGGGGGCCTACGAGCAGTACTTC	CASAGGAGAYEQYF
TRBV18	-	-	TRBJ1-1	TGTGCCAGCTCACCACAGAGGGGGAACACTGAAGCTTTCTTT	CASSPQRGNTEAFF
TRBV30	-	-	TRBJ2-5	TGTGCCTGGAACCAGGGGTTACAAGAGACCCAGTACTTC	CAWNQGLQETQYF
TRBV5-4	-	-	TRBJ2-2	TGTGCCAGCAGCTTCTATATTACCGGGGAGCTGTTTTTT	CASSFYITGELFF
TRBV15	-	-	TRBJ1-5	TGTGCCACCAGACCGGAGCTGGGTAGCAATCAGCCCCAGCATTTT	CATRPELGSNQPQHF
TRBV11-2	-	-	TRBJ1-4	TGTGCCAGCAGCCTCTGGACAGAAAAACTGTTTTTT	CASSLWTEKLFF
TRBV5-1	few	-	TRBJ2-7	TGCGCCAGCAGCCGCGCAGGCAGCTTGTACGAGCAGTACTTC	CASSRAGSLYEQYF
TRBV29-1	once	TRBD1	TRBJ2-7	TGCAGCGTTGGGACAGGGGGCTACGAGCAGTACTTC	CSVGTGGYEQYF
TRBV10-3	-	TRBD1	TRBJ2-7	TGTGCCATCCGGGACAGGGTCTCCTACGAGCAGTACTTC	CAIRDRVSYEQYF
TRBV5-6	-	-	TRBJ2-7	TGTGCCAGCAGCGCCCTCCGAGATTTTGGGTTTGAGGGCGAGCAGTACTTC	CASSALRDFGFEGEQYF
TRBV25-1	-	TRBD2	TRBJ2-7	TGTGCCAGCAGTCCCTCTGAGGGACTAGCGGCCTCCTACGAGCAGTACTTC	CASSPSEGLAASYEQYF
TRBV19	-	-	TRBJ1-6	TGTGCCAGTAGTACGAACCCAGGGACCCATTCACCCCTCCACTTT	CASSTNPGTHSPLHF
TRBV5-1	-	-	TRBJ2-6	TGCGCCAGCAGCTTGGACGGTTACTCTGGGGCCAACGTCCTGACTTTC	CASSLDGYSGANVLTF
TRBV9	-	TRBD2	TRBJ2-1	TGTGCCAGCAGCGTAGCTCGGGGGGGCAGAGATGAGCAGTTCTTC	CASSVARGGRDEQFF
TRBV27	-	TRBD2	TRBJ2-3	TGTGCCAGCAGTTTAGGACTAGCTTGGGCAGATACGCAGTATTTT	CASSLGLAWADTQYF
TRBV19	once	-	TRBJ2-1	TGTGCCAGTAGTATAGTGGCAGGAGTAATATACAATGAGCAGTTCTTC	CASSIVAGVIYNEQFF
TRBV7-9	-	-	TRBJ2-2	TGTGCCAGCAGATCTTACAGGGACACCGGGGAGCTGTTTTTT	CASRSYRDTGELFF
TRBV5-1	-	-	TRBJ1-2	TGCGCCAGCAGCTTGGAAACAGGGAACTATGGCTACACCTTC	CASSLETGNYGYTF
TRBV5-6	once	-	TRBJ2-7	TGTGCCAGCAGCTCTCTCGACATCTCCTACGAGCAGTACTTC	CASSSLDISYEQYF
TRBV7-9	-	-	TRBJ2-6	TGTGCCAGCAGCTTAGGGGGATCTGGGGCCAACGTCCTGACTTTC	CASSLGGSGANVLTF
TRBV13	-	TRBD2	TRBJ2-1	TGTGCCAGCAGCTTAGCGTTTTTTAGCGGGCAGACTGGAAGCCCTAACAATGAGCAGTTCTTC	CASSLAFFSGQTGSPNNEQFF
TRBV6-5	-	TRBD1	TRBJ1-1	TGTGCCAGCAGTTATGACAGGGTGACTGAAGCTTTCTTT	CASSYDRVTEAFF
TRBV28	-	-	TRBJ2-7	TGTGCCAGCAGTATAGGGACACTCCACTACGAGCAGTACTTC	CASSIGTLHYEQYF
TRBV6-6	few	-	TRBJ2-5	TGTGCCAGCGCCAGGACAGAGATAGGGGAGACCCAGTACTTC	CASARTEIGETQYF
TRBV5-1	-	-	TRBJ2-7	TGCGCCAGCAGTCCCGGGACGTCCGCCTACGAGCAGTACTTC	CASSPGTSAYEQYF
TRBV10-3	-	TRBD2	TRBJ2-2	TGTGCCACCGTAGCGGGTACCGGGGAGCTGTTTTTT	CATVAGTGELFF
TRBV27	-	-	TRBJ1-4	TGTGCCAGCAGTCTGCTGGGGTTTAATGAAAAACTGTTTTTT	CASSLLGFNEKLFF
TRBV18	-	-	TRBJ2-2	TGTGCCAGCTCATGGGGGATCCCGAACACCGGGGAGCTGTTTTTT	CASSWGIPNTGELFF
TRBV13	-	-	TRBJ2-7	TGTGCCAGCAGCCAAGGGTCCGGAGGATCCTCCTACGAGCAGTACTTC	CASSQGSGGSSYEQYF
TRBV2	-	-	TRBJ1-2	TGTGCCAGCAGTGTCTCCTTAGGTCACTATGGCTACACCTTC	CASSVSLGHYGYTF
TRBV21-1	large	-	TRBJ1-1	TGTGCCAGCAGCAGTATCCGGGACGTAACTTTGAACACTGAAGCTTTCTTT	CASSSIRDVTLNTEAFF
TRBV11-3	-	-	TRBJ2-2	TGTGCCAGCAGTTTTGAGGCAGGGAAGGGGGAGCTGTTTTTT	CASSFEAGKGELFF
TRBV6-6	once	TRBD2	TRBJ2-7	TGTGCCAGCAGTTATTTTAGCGGGAGGAATCGCTACGAGCAGTACTTC	CASSYFSGRNRYEQYF